Detailed here is one T cell receptor beta chain. Its antigen remains undetermined. No base qualities exist here, and no much larger clone lies one base off it. For CDR1 and CDR2, the germline V gene lists MGHRA and YSYEKL. The CDR3 measures 17 amino acids from cysteine to phenylalanine. Only the CDR3 DNA is retained, 51 bases long and in frame from the first base. Compared with germline, V lacks 4 bases and J lacks 4 bases; bases without a gene match: 7. This sample stems from a study of CD8+ T cells in alopecia areata listed by TCRdb under 2018. Regarding the research as a whole: The treated patients took part in an open-label pilot trial in which moderate-to-severe alopecia areata was treated with oral tofacitinib at 5 to 10 mg twice daily. Clonality in the scalp was compared among normal scalp (n=4), patchy alopecia areata scalp (n=8), and alopecia totalis/universalis scalp (n=8). Patients stayed on tofacitinib for 6 to 18 months and then had 6 months of follow-up off drug so that delayed response and recurrence could be assessed. RNA came from the PAXgene miRNA kit for fixed scalp, the miRNeasy kit for PBMCs, and the RNeasy kit for mouse skin. Patients on tofacitinib were biopsied at baseline and after 4 and 24 weeks of treatment, and several of the patients also had a later scalp biopsy. For the treated patients, the SALT score, which quantifies what percentage of scalp surface area is affected, served as the measure of disease severity. In both human patients and the C3H/HeJ mouse model, the study applied high-throughput TCRbeta sequencing to look at T cell clonal expansion in alopecia areata. Human TCRbeta sequencing covered scalp tissue and sorted CD4+ and CD8+ peripheral blood T cells from patchy and totalis/universalis alopecia areata patients and healthy controls. Amplification of TCRbeta CDR3 regions was done by immunoSEQ multiplex PCR using 35 Vbeta forward primers and 13 Jbeta reverse primers.

Broader findings and caveats from the paper: Resident alphabeta T cells in normal human skin are also sequenced, complicating scalp TCR repertoire analysis, unlike mouse skin dominated by gammadelta T cells. Many expanded lesional clones persisted in scalp and blood during tofacitinib treatment, which may partly explain relapse after stopping treatment. Tofacitinib significantly decreased scalp clonality and the number of expanded CD8+ clones among the top 100 scalp clones. Compared with normal scalp, lesional scalp, particularly in alopecia totalis/universalis, had higher clonality and more expanded CD8+ clones, which suggests antigenic drive. Because the treated cohort was small and had only one nonresponder, larger studies are needed to examine links between baseline CD8+ expansion and response. Shared TCR sequences between patients were less evident than in mice, which may be partly attributable to HLA diversity in the patient population.

What this sample's time point label stands for: around 4 weeks on oral tofacitinib. The sample's treatment or condition, from its label and the paper: oral pan-JAK inhibitor, 5-10 mg twice daily. Lesional scalp punch biopsies and peripheral blood were obtained from alopecia areata patients. After PBMCs were isolated by density centrifugation and stained for CD3, CD4 and CD8, a FACSAria was used to sort CD4+ and CD8+ T cells. Library preparation employed the immunoSEQ multiplex PCR assay. For TCR sequencing, RNA was extracted from every sample and reverse transcribed into cDNA to serve as template. SuperScript III was used to make first-strand cDNA, primed with a 2:1 mix of oligo-dT and random hexamers. Amplification bias was assessed with a synthetic immune receptor repertoire, and residual bias was removed computationally. On the study's bioinformatics: Raw reads were preprocessed to remove errors, and CDR3 was defined by IMGT conventions from the conserved cysteine to phenylalanine. Clonality was calculated as 1 minus Shannon entropy normalized by log2 of the number of productive unique TCRs. Scalp TCRbeta sequences were cross-referenced with sorted blood CD4 and CD8 repertoires so that the CD4 or CD8 identity of scalp clones could be inferred. The table comes from immuneACCESS by way of TCRdb, which keeps in-frame sequences with V and J called. Part of the clones is missing from these tables; in studies checked, under half for an unresolved V gene and the rest for unknown reasons. That table supplies the V and J calls and clone size; D and trimming were determined from the DNA. This sample is represented by more than 140,000 clones; approximately 86% of them were singletons. The top ten constitute roughly an eighth of the sample.

This specimen consisted of CD8+ T cells sorted from blood, obtained at week 4, from a patient treated with tofacitinib. This TCR was sampled from a human donor with alopecia areata. This chain joins TRBV4-1 to TRBJ2-2; the central 12 bases match TRBD2. The CDR3 protein: CASSPLPLAGGTGELFF. At the DNA level, the sequence is TGCGCCAGCAGCCCTCTCCCACTAGCGGGAGGCACCGGGGAGCTGTTTTTT.